What follows are 31 T cell receptor beta chains derived from one specimen sequenced in a study of OX40 agonist ivuxolimab in advanced cancers. Repertoires were generated with immunoSEQ multiplex PCR, while TCRdb's copy carries only in-frame clones and drops some. This table holds 40,000 to 60,000 clones, 80% to 85% found once. The sequences come from CD4+ or CD8+ T cells sorted from blood, collected in a trial of the OX40 agonist ivuxolimab. The receptors derive from an adult with an advanced solid tumor such as melanoma, head and neck, liver or kidney cancer.

The chain has TRBV2 and TRBJ2-5; 7 bases fit TRBD2. The junction had 14 bases not matched to a gene; V was cut back by 3 bases and J by 10 bases. The CDR3 loop spans 15 amino acids. Germline CDR1 is SNHLY and CDR2 is FYNNEI. Here the CDR3 reads CASSDDGGDRSGQYF. CDR3 in DNA: TGTGCCAGCAGTGACGATGGGGGGGACCGTTCGGGCCAGTACTTC.

The chain couples TRBV7-9 to TRBJ2-1; TRBD1 is a possible D gene (6 bases). Germline loops: CDR1 SEHNR, CDR2 FQNEAQ (reference sequence). The length of the CDR3 is 17 residues. V was cut by 3 bases and J by 6 bases, with 21 bases left in between. This chain's CDR3 is CASSFLGGHTGGNEQFF. CDR3 in DNA: TGTGCCAGCAGCTTTCTAGGGGGTCACACTGGGGGCAATGAGCAGTTCTTC. The full variable domain, in which reference TRBV7-9 and TRBJ2-1 provide the parts outside the CDR3, is DTGVSQNPRHKITKRGQNVTFRCDPISEHNRLYWYRQTLGQGPEFLTYFQNEAQLEKSRLLSDRFSAERPKGSFSTLEIQRTEQGDSAMYLCASSFLGGHTGGNEQFFGPGTRLTVL.

The chain recombines TRBV11-3 with TRBJ2-3; 9 positions agree with TRBD2. Trimming cost V 5 bases and J 4 bases; bases outside gene matches: 10. Germline CDR1 reads SGHNT; CDR2 reads YENEEA. CDR3 size: 16 residues. The CDR3 DNA is TGTGCCAGCAGCCGCTTTGGGCGGGGGGGCGCAGATACGCAGTATTTT. It specifies CASSRFGRGGADTQYF.

This clone appeared a few times. The V call is TRBV5-4, the J call TRBJ2-5, with TRBD1 matching over 8 bases. The germline V gene encodes CDR1 SGHNT and CDR2 YYREEE (reference sequence). CDR3 length: 16 residues. The J segment lost 5 bases and the V segment lost 0 bases, leaving 9 bases of the junction unmatched. The CDR3 reads CASSLGDRHSRETQYF. DNA for the CDR3: TGTGCCAGCAGCTTGGGGGACAGGCACTCACGGGAGACCCAGTACTTC.

This clone appeared a few times. The chain couples TRBV6-5 to TRBJ1-1; D perhaps matches TRBD1 (5 bases). Germline V lookup: CDR1 MNHEY, CDR2 SVGAGI. The CDR3 loop spans 14 amino acids. Trimming took off 6 bases at V and 1 base at J, with 12 bases between the two ends. In nucleotides, the CDR3 is TGTGCCAGCAGCTCCCGGGGCAGGAACACTGAAGCTTTCTTT. Translation: CASSSRGRNTEAFF.

The gene calls are TRBV19 and TRBJ2-5; D is tentatively TRBD1 or TRBD2 (7 bases each). Germline V CDR1 and CDR2: LNHDA, SQIVND (reference sequence). There are 15 residues in the CDR3. Trimming took off 2 bases at V and 4 bases at J, with 14 bases between the two ends. This CDR3 is CASSISARGGETQYF. CDR3 in DNA: TGTGCCAGTAGTATAAGTGCCAGGGGGGGAGAGACCCAGTACTTC. Together with reference TRBV19 and TRBJ2-5, the CDR3 gives the full variable domain: DGGITQSPKYLFRKEGQNVTLSCEQNLNHDAMYWYRQDPGQGLRLIYYSQIVNDFQKGDIAEGYSVSREKKESFPLTVTSAQKNPTAFYLCASSISARGGETQYFGPGTRLLVL.

V usage is TRBV6-5 and J usage is TRBJ1-2; TRBD1 aligns across 9 bases. The CDR3 consists of 13 residues. CDR1 and CDR2 from the germline V gene are MNHEY and SVGAGI. The V and J ends lost 4 bases and 8 bases, in that order; junction bases with no gene match: 5. The CDR3 protein is CASSWGQGRGYTF. CDR3 DNA: TGTGCCAGCAGTTGGGGACAGGGTCGCGGCTACACCTTC.

This clone was recorded a few times. The V and J genes are TRBV11-1 and TRBJ2-7; no clear D gene. The germline CDR1 and CDR2 sequences are SGHAT and FQDESV (reference sequence). This CDR3 comprises 13 residues. Trimming pared 5 bases from V and 4 bases from J, leaving 12 bases between. The CDR3 sequence is CASSRSRTYEQYF. CDR3 sequence (DNA): TGTGCCAGCAGCCGTTCACGAACATACGAGCAGTACTTC. Using reference TRBV11-1 and TRBJ2-7 for the parts outside the CDR3, the full variable domain is EAEVAQSPRYKITEKSQAVAFWCDPISGHATLYWYRQILGQGPELLVQFQDESVVDDSQLPKDRFSAERLKGVDSTLKIQPAELGDSAMYLCASSRSRTYEQYFGPGTRLTVT.

This clone has just a few counts. V gene TRBV5-4 combines with J gene TRBJ2-5; the match to TRBD2 covers 9 bases. J was trimmed by 5 bases and V by 3 bases; bases with no gene match: 5. The CDR3 sequence is 14 residues long. Germline V gene sequence: CDR1 SGHNT, CDR2 YYREEE (reference sequence). The CDR3 loop is CASSSKRGAETQYF. The CDR3 DNA sequence: TGTGCCAGCAGCTCCAAGCGGGGGGCGGAGACCCAGTACTTC.

The chain combines TRBV4-1 with TRBJ2-2; TRBD1 agrees at 7 bases. J was trimmed by 4 bases and V by 1 base; bases with no gene match: 3. There are 15 residues in the CDR3. The germline gives CDR1 MGHRA, CDR2 YSYEKL. The chain's CDR3 is CASSQAQGFTGELFF. CDR3 in DNA: TGCGCCAGCAGCCAAGCACAGGGGTTCACCGGGGAGCTGTTTTTT.

This chain joins TRBV19 and TRBJ2-1; a possible D gene is TRBD1 (6 bases). V lost 1 base and J 2 bases, leaving 6 bases between the germline ends. The germline gives CDR1 LNHDA, CDR2 SQIVND (reference sequence). The CDR3 runs 14 residues. The CDR3 reads CASSIGGPYNEQFF. In DNA, the CDR3 is TGTGCCAGTAGTATAGGGGGGCCCTACAATGAGCAGTTCTTC.

The chain couples TRBV12-5 to TRBJ2-5, with D possibly called TRBD1 or TRBD2 (5 bases each). The germline V and J ends were trimmed by 4 bases and 7 bases, with 16 bases remaining between them. Germline values: CDR1 LGHNT, CDR2 FRNRAP. This CDR3 region has 14 residues. CDR3 coding DNA: TGTGCTAGTGGTTCCCGGGGCCTTCCGGGGACCCAGTACTTC. As protein: CASGSRGLPGTQYF.

The chain is built from TRBV5-1 and TRBJ2-3; 9 nucleotides match TRBD2. V shed 4 bases, J shed 4 bases, and the junction held 10 bases outside the gene matches. Germline CDR1 is SGHRS and CDR2 is YFSETQ. There are 16 residues in the CDR3. The CDR3: CASSPSGGLAADTQYF. In nucleotides, the CDR3 is TGCGCCAGCAGCCCCAGCGGGGGACTAGCTGCAGATACGCAGTATTTT.

The rearrangement links TRBV4-3 to TRBJ2-2; 9 bases are a match to TRBD1. V lost 3 bases to trimming and J lost 7 bases; unmatched junction nucleotides: 9. CDR3 length equals 16 residues. Germline-derived CDR1 and CDR2 are LGHNA and YSLEER. The CDR3 region is CASSQAPGQGFGELFF. CDR3 nucleotides: TGCGCCAGCAGCCAGGCCCCGGGACAGGGCTTCGGGGAGCTGTTTTTT.

The chain is built from TRBV6-1 and TRBJ1-1, with unresolved D. Germline V gives CDR1 MNHNS, CDR2 SASEGT. This CDR3 has 13 residues. Trimming removed 7 bases from V and 4 bases from J, with 13 bases in between. CDR3 bases: TGTGCCAGCAATAAGAGGGAGGGCACTGAAGCTTTCTTT. Translated, it gives CASNKREGTEAFF.

The rearrangement joins TRBV5-1 to TRBJ2-2; D may match TRBD1 or TRBD2 (6 bases each). Trimming left V 1 base short and J 10 bases short, with 17 bases between. CDR3 length equals 15 residues. The germline V gene encodes CDR1 SGHRS and CDR2 YFSETQ. The CDR3 is CASSLRGLVGKELFF. CDR3 sequence (DNA): TGCGCCAGCAGCTTGCGGGGGCTGGTGGGAAAGGAGCTGTTTTTT.

The rearrangement joins TRBV19 to TRBJ1-6; 9 bases are shared with TRBD1. This CDR3 has 16 residues. CDR1 is LNHDA, CDR2 SQIVND, per germline (reference sequence). With V trimmed by 2 bases and J by 6 bases, 5 bases remained unmatched. In DNA form, the CDR3 reads TGTGCCAGTAGTATAAGGGTGACAGGGGGTAATTCACCCCTCCACTTT. It codes for CASSIRVTGGNSPLHF. The full variable domain, completed using reference TRBV19 and TRBJ1-6, is DGGITQSPKYLFRKEGQNVTLSCEQNLNHDAMYWYRQDPGQGLRLIYYSQIVNDFQKGDIAEGYSVSREKKESFPLTVTSAQKNPTAFYLCASSIRVTGGNSPLHFGNGTRLTVT.

This chain's CDR3 is CASSGTVRAYRGYTF. CDR3 sequence (DNA): TGTGCCAGCAGCGGAACGGTTAGGGCCTATCGGGGCTACACCTTC. V gene TRBV2 combines with J gene TRBJ1-2; D uncertain. Trimming removed 6 bases from V and 8 bases from J, with 22 bases in between. Germline loops: CDR1 SNHLY, CDR2 FYNNEI. The CDR3 sequence is 15 residues long.

As DNA, the CDR3 is TGTGCCAGCAGCTTGCTAGCGGGGGGGCCGAGTGAGACCCAGTACTTC. It is translated as CASSLLAGGPSETQYF. V is TRBV11-3 and J is TRBJ2-5; 12 positions agree with TRBD2. This CDR3 is built from 16 residues. Germline lookup yields CDR1 SGHNT and CDR2 YENEEA. J lost 5 bases, V lost 3 bases, and 7 bases had no gene match.

The chain uses TRBV7-6 and TRBJ2-3; D might be TRBD1 (5 bases). This CDR3 contains 14 residues. The germline gives CDR1 SGHVS, CDR2 FNYEAQ. V was pared by 2 bases and J by 6 bases, with 12 bases between. CDR3 DNA sequence: TGTGCCAGCAGCTTAAGGGCCCCAGGGGATACGCAGTATTTT. Protein product: CASSLRAPGDTQYF.

The chain uses TRBV4-2 and TRBJ1-1; D gene ambiguous. The CDR3 runs to 13 residues. Germline values: CDR1 LGHNA, CDR2 YNFKEQ. V was clipped by 0 bases and J by 0 bases, with 2 bases between them. CDR3 loop: CASSQDLNTEAFF. Written as DNA, the CDR3 is TGTGCCAGCAGCCAAGACCTGAACACTGAAGCTTTCTTT.

This clone was detected only a few times. This chain links TRBV10-3 with TRBJ2-2; 12 positions match TRBD2. J lost 4 bases, V lost 3 bases, and 3 bases had no gene match. CDR3 length: 16 amino acids. Germline CDR1 reads ENHRY; CDR2 reads SYGVKD. CDR3 bases: TGTGCCATCAGTGACCCGACTAGCGGGGGCACCGGGGAGCTGTTTTTT. This codes for CAISDPTSGGTGELFF.

The chain links TRBV13 to TRBJ2-7; D is uncertain. Per germline, CDR1 PRHDT and CDR2 FYEKMQ (reference sequence). The CDR3 is 11 amino acids. V was clipped by 5 bases and J by 6 bases, with 8 bases between them. The CDR3 here is CASSDTGEQYF. The CDR3 bases are TGTGCCAGCAGCGATACGGGCGAGCAGTACTTC.

This clone was recorded a few times. The CDR3 here is CASSPTQGGMMDTQYF. The CDR3 DNA reads as TGTGCCAGCAGCCCTACCCAGGGCGGTATGATGGATACGCAGTATTTT. The chain is built from TRBV5-8 and TRBJ2-3, with a tentative D call TRBD1 (5 bases). The V and J ends lost 4 bases and 6 bases respectively, with 21 bases between them. In germline, CDR1 is SGHTS, CDR2 YDEGEE. The CDR3 is 16 amino acids.

This rearrangement joins TRBV7-6 to TRBJ2-1, with D perhaps matching TRBD1 (6 bases). Trimming cost V 0 bases and J 8 bases, with 8 bases left between them. The CDR3 runs to 13 residues. The germline gives CDR1 SGHVS, CDR2 FNYEAQ. CDR3 coding DNA: TGTGCCAGCAGCTTAGCGCAGGGGTATGAGCAGTTCTTC. Protein sequence: CASSLAQGYEQFF.

The V and J genes are TRBV29-1 and TRBJ2-1; D is possibly TRBD1 (6 bases). Trimming took off 3 bases at V and 6 bases at J, with 15 bases between the two ends. The CDR3 has 14 residues. Germline assignment: CDR1 SQVTM and CDR2 ANQGSEA. The chain's CDR3 is CSVDLTGLGNEQFF. The CDR3 nucleotides read TGCAGCGTTGATCTGACAGGTCTAGGCAATGAGCAGTTCTTC.

This clone has only one observation. The genes are TRBV5-1 and TRBJ2-3; D not certain. The CDR3 consists of 15 residues. V lost 0 bases, J lost 2 bases, and 10 bases lay in between. Germline CDR1 SGHRS, CDR2 YFSETQ. CDR3 loop: CASSLAPAITDTQYF. The DNA for the CDR3 is TGCGCCAGCAGCTTGGCCCCCGCAATCACAGATACGCAGTATTTT.

This rearrangement joins TRBV7-9 to TRBJ2-5; the match to TRBD2 covers 9 bases. This CDR3 region has 16 residues. Germline trimming cut 1 base from V and 2 bases from J; bases unmatched to any gene: 5. Germline CDR1 reads SEHNR; CDR2 reads FQNEAQ (reference sequence). The CDR3 DNA sequence: TGTGCCAGCAGCTTAGACCGGCTAGCGGGGCAAGAGACCCAGTACTTC. Translating gives CASSLDRLAGQETQYF.

This clone was picked up a small number of times. The V and J genes are TRBV4-2 and TRBJ2-5; TRBD2 matches 8 bases. Germline CDR1 is LGHNA and CDR2 is YNFKEQ. V lost 4 bases and J lost 3; bases outside the gene matches: 7. The length of the CDR3 is 15 residues. The DNA of the CDR3 is TGTGCCAGCAGCCCGGGACTAGAGGGGGAAGAGACCCAGTACTTC. It encodes CASSPGLEGEETQYF.

The J gene is TRBJ1-2, the V gene TRBV6-4; 7 bases fit TRBD1. Trimming took 7 bases from V and 6 from J; bases not matched to a gene: 8. Per the germline V gene, CDR1 is MRHNA and CDR2 is SNTAGT. CDR3 length: 13 amino acids. The CDR3, as DNA: TGTGCCAGCACCCCCCCGACAGGGCATGGCTACACCTTC. Translated: CASTPPTGHGYTF.

The CDR3: CASRRGAQETQYF. In nucleotides, the CDR3 is TGTGCCAGCAGGCGGGGGGCCCAAGAGACCCAGTACTTC. V is TRBV11-3 and J is TRBJ2-5, with 8 bases fitting TRBD2. CDR1 and CDR2 (germline): SGHNT, YENEEA. This CDR3 has 13 residues. V was pared by 6 bases and J by 1 base, with 1 base of the junction left unmatched.